There are a few counts of the clone carrying this TCR beta chain. What it binds is unknown. The source of the sample is a study of cytotoxic CD8 clonotypes in ibrutinib-treated CLL. Study as a whole: Among the patients, 10 to 11 presented as relapsed/refractory and 15 as treatment-naive; roughly 17 showed unmutated IGHV.

The CDR3 covers 16 residues. Germline V gives CDR1 LNHDA, CDR2 SQIVND (reference sequence). Trimming removed 4 bases from V and 0 bases from J, with 13 bases in between. Clones were read by immunoSEQ multiplex PCR, and TCRdb kept only the in-frame ones, dropping some. The sample carries 300,000 to 350,000 clones, about 80% recorded once. Overall study findings and caveats: Clonality (at baseline) was higher than in age-matched healthy donors and tracked circulating CD8+ T-cell counts.

The material sequenced was PBMCs, taken before ibrutinib treatment. V and J are TRBV19 and TRBJ1-5, with D unclear. The clonotype was recovered from a human donor with chronic lymphocytic leukemia. The CDR3 reads CASSTLDGYSNQPQHF. The CDR3 bases are TGTGCCAGTAGTACACTGGACGGATATAGCAATCAGCCCCAGCATTTT.